These 8 T cell receptor beta chains were all obtained from the same sample, sequenced in a study of OX40 agonist ivuxolimab in advanced cancers. TCRdb's copy holds only in-frame clones and misses some; the assay was immunoSEQ multiplex PCR. The sample shows about 34,000 clones, approximately 89% of them seen only once. This sample comprised CD4+ or CD8+ T cells sorted from blood, obtained in a trial of the OX40 agonist ivuxolimab. Receptors originate from an adult with an advanced solid tumor such as melanoma, head and neck, liver or kidney cancer.

V gene TRBV19 combines with J gene TRBJ2-1; D is uncertain. V was shortened by 7 bases and J by 7 bases, with 14 bases between the two germline ends. The CDR3 has 13 residues. The germline V gene encodes CDR1 LNHDA and CDR2 SQIVND (reference sequence). The CDR3, as DNA: TGTGCCAGTACGGGTTCACCCATGAATGAGCAGTTCTTC. It translates to CASTGSPMNEQFF.

This clone showed up just once. This sequence joins TRBV11-2 and TRBJ2-7; 9 nucleotides align to TRBD2. Germline V gene sequence: CDR1 SGHAT, CDR2 FQNNGV. J lost 2 bases, V lost 4 bases, and 9 bases had no gene match. This CDR3 comprises 16 residues. As DNA, the CDR3 is TGTGCCAGCAGCTCGGCGGGGCGGGAGGGAACCTACGAGCAGTACTTC. Translating gives CASSSAGREGTYEQYF. The variable domain in full, with the rest retrieved from reference TRBV11-2 and TRBJ2-7, is EAGVAQSPRYKIIEKRQSVAFWCNPISGHATLYWYQQILGQGPKLLIQFQNNGVVDDSQLPKDRFSAERLKGVDSTLKIQPAKLEDSAVYLCASSSAGREGTYEQYFGPGTRLTVT.

The chain uses TRBV19 and TRBJ1-2; D perhaps matches TRBD1 (6 bases). CDR3 length equals 14 residues. V was pared by 5 bases and J by 5 bases, with 15 bases between. Per the germline V gene, CDR1 is LNHDA and CDR2 is SQIVND (reference sequence). Written as DNA, the CDR3 is TGTGCCAGTAGTGCGCCGGGACAACTATATGGCTACACCTTC. It translates to CASSAPGQLYGYTF.

The chain recombines TRBV6-1 with TRBJ2-2; the match to TRBD2 covers 7 bases. Trimming took 8 bases from V and 2 from J; bases not matched to a gene: 2. In germline, CDR1 is MNHNS, CDR2 SASEGT. The length of the CDR3 is 13 residues. The CDR3 reads CASGAGNTGELFF. DNA for the CDR3: TGTGCCAGCGGAGCGGGAAACACCGGGGAGCTGTTTTTT.

V gene TRBV5-1 combines with J gene TRBJ2-3; TRBD2 matches at 8 bases. V trimming: 5 bases; J trimming: 0 bases; junction bases outside the gene matches: 11. Germline V gene lookup returns CDR1 SGHRS and CDR2 YFSETQ. The CDR3 consists of 17 residues. CDR3 protein: CASRVSSTSGSTDTQYF. The CDR3 DNA reads as TGCGCCAGCAGGGTTTCAAGTACTAGCGGTAGCACAGATACGCAGTATTTT.

The chain employs TRBV27 and TRBJ1-2, with D uncertain. Germline V gives CDR1 MNHEY, CDR2 SMNVEV (reference sequence). V lost 0 bases and J lost 4, with 12 bases in between. The CDR3 is made up of 15 amino acids. The CDR3 here is CASSLSHSLSYGYTF. The CDR3 bases are TGTGCCAGCAGTTTATCGCACTCCCTTTCCTATGGCTACACCTTC.

The chain links TRBV7-2 to TRBJ2-5; 8 bases agree with TRBD2. After removal of 10 bases from V and 5 bases from J, the junction contained 9 bases not matched to a gene. The germline V gene has CDR1 SGHTA and CDR2 FQGNSA. The CDR3 runs 13 residues. CDR3 residues: CATTSGRAETQYF. Here the CDR3 DNA reads TGTGCCACGACCAGCGGGAGAGCTGAGACCCAGTACTTC. Full variable domain (remainder filled in from reference TRBV7-2 and TRBJ2-5): GAGVSQSPSNKVTEKGKDVELRCDPISGHTALYWYRQSLGQGLEFLIYFQGNSAPDKSGLPSDRFSAERTGGSVSTLTIQRTQQEDSAVYLCATTSGRAETQYFGPGTRLLVL.

This clone was found once. V is TRBV7-6 and J is TRBJ2-7, with 10 bases lining up with TRBD1. V was pared by 6 bases and J by 4 bases, with 12 bases of the junction left unmatched. This CDR3 region has 16 residues. Germline CDR1 is SGHVS and CDR2 is FNYEAQ. CDR3 loop: CASSLARSGQGYEQYF. CDR3 DNA sequence: TGTGCCAGCAGTCTAGCCCGTTCGGGACAGGGGTACGAGCAGTACTTC.